These T cell receptor beta chains were read from a single sample in a study of beta chain features in type 1 diabetes. This table comes from immunoSEQ multiplex PCR, and its TCRdb copy is limited to in-frame clones, with some not included. The sample lists hundreds of thousands of clones; 15% were seen once. Sequencing used naive CD4+ T cells from blood. The receptors were gathered from a man between 18 and 29 years old in good health. Each CDR3 is given with its conserved first and last residue. A D gene is named only where the DNA matches it firmly. Clone size is shown for a subset of rows, as once, few, many or a class of expanded clone.

J gene | D gene | clone size | V gene | CDR3 protein | CDR3 DNA
TRBJ2-5 | TRBD2 | . | TRBV6-5 | CASSYRAGDRETQYF | TGTGCCAGCAGTTATCGGGCGGGGGATCGCGAGACCCAGTACTTC
TRBJ1-1 | . | . | TRBV2 | CASSQTAGVDAFF | TGTGCCAGCAGTCAAACCGCAGGGGTGGATGCTTTCTTT
TRBJ1-5 | . | few | TRBV7-2 | CASSLGRYQPQHF | TGTGCCAGCAGCTTAGGACGTTATCAGCCCCAGCATTTT
TRBJ2-2 | . | . | TRBV5-1 | CASSLGQGSTGELFF | TGCGCCAGCAGCTTGGGGCAGGGGAGCACCGGGGAGCTGTTTTTT
TRBJ1-5 | . | few | TRBV20-1 | CSASAGPQHF | TGCAGTGCTTCCGCCGGGCCCCAGCATTTT
TRBJ1-2 | . | . | TRBV4-3 | CASSQGHKVVYGYTF | TGCGCCAGCAGCCAAGGACACAAAGTGGTGTATGGCTACACCTTC
TRBJ2-5 | . | . | TRBV9 | CASSPSQETQYF | TGTGCCAGCTCTCCCAGCCAAGAGACCCAGTACTTC
TRBJ2-7 | TRBD1 | few | TRBV4-1 | CASSYRGHGVYEQYF | TGCGCCAGCAGCTACAGGGGACACGGGGTCTACGAGCAGTACTTC
TRBJ2-1 | TRBD1 | . | TRBV2 | CASSEDRGQGQFF | TGTGCCAGCAGTGAGGACAGGGGGCAAGGGCAGTTCTTC
TRBJ2-3 | TRBD2 | few | TRBV7-2 | CASSFTSGGRDTQYF | TGTGCCAGCAGCTTCACTAGCGGGGGCCGCGATACGCAGTATTTT
TRBJ1-1 | TRBD1 | . | TRBV28 | CASSLWTGSTEAFF | TGTGCCAGCAGTTTGTGGACAGGGAGCACTGAAGCTTTCTTT
TRBJ2-7 | . | . | TRBV5-4 | CASSSKGGTYEQYF | TGTGCCAGCAGCTCCAAGGGGGGGACCTACGAGCAGTACTTC
TRBJ1-1 | TRBD1 | . | TRBV28 | CASSLLTGRAFF | TGTGCCAGCAGTTTGCTGACAGGGAGAGCTTTCTTT
TRBJ2-3 | . | . | TRBV4-2 | CASSQARPGPTSTDTQYF | TGTGCCAGCAGCCAAGCTAGACCGGGGCCTACTAGCACAGATACGCAGTATTTT
TRBJ1-6 | TRBD1 | . | TRBV9 | CASSLGQGALSNSPLHF | TGTGCCAGCAGTCTCGGACAGGGGGCTCTTTCTAATTCACCCCTCCACTTT
TRBJ1-1 | . | few | TRBV25-1 | CASSEPGGNTEAFF | TGTGCCAGCAGTGAGCCAGGCGGGAACACTGAAGCTTTCTTT
TRBJ2-1 | TRBD1 | few | TRBV19 | CASSITGGSYNEQFF | TGTGCCAGTAGTATAACAGGGGGCTCCTACAATGAGCAGTTCTTC
TRBJ2-6 | . | few | TRBV15 | CATSRGLTSGANVLTF | TGTGCCACCAGCAGGGGACTGACCTCTGGGGCCAACGTCCTGACTTTC
TRBJ2-2 | TRBD1 | few | TRBV4-2 | CASSRLDRGVLGELFF | TGTGCCAGCAGCCGACTGGACAGGGGGGTGCTTGGGGAGCTGTTTTTT